Below, 8 T cell receptor beta chains from the same sample are listed, as sequenced in a study of T cells expressing NK-cell markers. TCRdb re-called the 5' RACE reads; one entry per CDR3 protein, DNA not given. This table holds around 550,000 distinct CDR3 sequences. Sample: blood T cells: a sorted CD56 or NKG2C T cell subset, CD4+ or CD8+ T cells, or bulk PBMC T cells (not recorded which). These receptor sequences come from a man between 18 and 35 years old in good health.

The genes are TRBV7-9 and TRBJ1-2; TCRdb selects TRBD1, and the lack of DNA leaves this call unchecked. Germline V gene lookup returns CDR1 SEHNR and CDR2 FQNEAQ (reference sequence). CDR3 size: 15 residues. The CDR3 region is CASSERTGPNYGYTF.

This chain links TRBV27 with TRBJ2-7; the D call of TRBD1 rests on TCRdb alone, since no DNA is present to check it. Per germline, CDR1 MNHEY and CDR2 SMNVEV (reference sequence). This CDR3 region has 13 residues. This chain's CDR3 is CASRGLTELEQYF.

This chain uses TRBV7-6 with TRBJ2-1; there is no DNA to check the TCRdb D call of TRBD2. Germline-derived CDR1 and CDR2 are SGHVS and FNYEAQ. The CDR3 extends over 17 amino acids. The CDR3 reads CASSPTIAGGQFNEQFF.

V usage is TRBV30 and J usage is TRBJ1-6. Germline V lookup: CDR1 GTSNPN, CDR2 SVGIG (reference sequence). This CDR3 has 14 residues. The CDR3: CAWSVDSGNSPLHF.

This chain connects TRBV5-5 to TRBJ2-1. The V gene's germline CDR1 is SGHKS and CDR2 YYEKEE (reference sequence). The CDR3 length is 14 residues. The chain's CDR3 is CASSLDPSYNEQFF.

The chain carries TRBV12-3 or TRBV12-4 and TRBJ2-7; TCRdb's assignment of TRBD2 cannot be checked, as there is no DNA. The length of the CDR3 is 14 residues. Here the CDR3 reads CASSQGPPPYEQYF.

The rearrangement joins TRBV20-1 to TRBJ1-6; TCRdb's D call, TRBD1, is unchecked because there is no DNA. CDR1 is DFQATT and CDR2 is SNEGSKA in the germline V gene (reference sequence). The length of the CDR3 is 15 residues. The CDR3: CSARGRGQGNSPLHF.

V and J are TRBV3-1 and TRBJ1-1; TCRdb returns TRBD1, unconfirmable since there is no DNA. This CDR3 comprises 14 residues. The germline V gene has CDR1 LGHDT and CDR2 YNNKEL (reference sequence). CDR3: CASRRQGGQAEAFF.